This entry lists 8 T cell receptor beta chains sequenced from one sample in a study of cytomegalovirus exposure and HLA in healthy donors. The PCR was carried out with 60 Vbeta primers and 13 Jbeta primers. Assay: immunoSEQ multiplex PCR; the TCRdb copy retains only in-frame clones and omits some. This table holds some 140,000 clones, over 65% found once. The specimen sequenced was PBMCs. Receptor source: a middle-aged woman in good health and CMV-seronegative.

The chain has TRBV6-5 and TRBJ1-2, with unresolved D. The V gene lost 2 bases and the J gene lost 7 bases, with 17 bases spanning the gap. The CDR3 length is 15 residues. Germline V gives CDR1 MNHEY, CDR2 SVGAGI. The CDR3 sequence is CASSYGSGGGGGYTF. For the CDR3, the DNA is TGTGCCAGCAGTTACGGCTCGGGTGGTGGAGGTGGCTACACCTTC.

V and J are TRBV19 and TRBJ2-2; no clear D gene. V was pared by 3 bases and J by 3 bases, with 11 bases between. There are 15 residues in the CDR3. In germline, CDR1 is LNHDA, CDR2 SQIVND (reference sequence). CDR3 in amino acids: CASSISLQDTGELFF. The CDR3 bases are TGTGCCAGTAGTATCTCCCTCCAGGACACCGGGGAGCTGTTTTTT.

The J gene is TRBJ1-2, the V gene TRBV14, with TRBD1 matching over 11 bases. The CDR3 covers 15 residues. CDR1 is SGHDN and CDR2 is FVKESK in the germline V gene. The V gene end was trimmed by 1 base and the J gene end by 3 bases; junction bases not matched to a gene: 1. The CDR3 is CASSQGGQGDYGYTF. As DNA, the CDR3 is TGTGCCAGCAGCCAAGGGGGACAGGGGGACTATGGCTACACCTTC.

The chain employs TRBV6-5 and TRBJ2-7; 8 bases are a match to TRBD2. CDR3 length: 14 residues. Germline CDR1 reads MNHEY; CDR2 reads SVGAGI. The ends lost 5 bases at V and 5 bases at J; junction bases unmatched: 8. Here the CDR3 DNA reads TGTGCCAGCAGTCCCCGGGAGGGTTGGGACGAGCAGTACTTC. Protein: CASSPREGWDEQYF.

The chain joins TRBV6-1 to TRBJ1-2, with TRBD1 as a possible D gene (6 bases). The CDR3 is made up of 12 amino acids. CDR1 is MNHNS, CDR2 SASEGT, per germline. The germline V and J ends were trimmed by 8 bases and 7 bases, with 14 bases remaining between them. CDR3 sequence: CASGWEGGGYTF. The DNA for the CDR3 is TGTGCCAGCGGGTGGGAAGGGGGTGGCTACACCTTC.

CDR3 nucleotides: TGCGCCAGCAGCCAAGAGACAGGGTCAAGCGAGCAGTACTTC. It is translated as CASSQETGSSEQYF. The chain recombines TRBV4-1 with TRBJ2-7; 7 bases align to TRBD1. V dropped 0 bases and J dropped 6; count of bases not matched to a gene: 5. CDR1 and CDR2 (germline): MGHRA, YSYEKL. The CDR3 covers 14 residues.

This chain links TRBV6-5 with TRBJ2-3; TRBD2 matches at 7 bases. The CDR3 consists of 12 residues. After removal of 8 bases from V and 4 bases from J, the junction contained 3 bases not matched to a gene. CDR1 is MNHEY and CDR2 is SVGAGI in the germline V gene. DNA of the CDR3: TGTGCCAGCTCGGCGGGGGCAGATACGCAGTATTTT. As protein: CASSAGADTQYF.

This clone was seen only once. The chain uses TRBV6-4 and TRBJ2-6; D gene ambiguous. CDR1 and CDR2 from the germline V gene are MRHNA and SNTAGT. With 1 base removed from V and 0 bases from J, the gap between germline ends came to 4 bases. There are 15 residues in the CDR3. The DNA for the CDR3 is TGTGCCAGCAGTGACTTACACTCTGGGGCCAACGTCCTGACTTTC. Protein: CASSDLHSGANVLTF.